These 15 T cell receptor beta chains were sequenced from one sample in a study of T cell repertoires in cytomegalovirus infection. Each CDR3 protein gets one entry after TCRdb re-called the reads with MiXCR. The sample holds approximately 500,000 distinct CDR3 sequences, 16% seen once. The sample was CD8+ T cells from PBMCs. These receptors were collected from a human donor in good health (CMV status not recorded). Some clones in this sample may be carry-over from other donors' samples.

In this sample, this clonotype turned up many times. V usage is TRBV28 and J usage is TRBJ1-5; 7 nucleotides align to TRBD1. CDR1 is MDHEN and CDR2 is SYDVKM in the germline V gene. The CDR3 length is 14 residues. V lost 3 bases to trimming and J lost 5 bases; unmatched junction nucleotides: 4. The CDR3 DNA reads as TGTGCCAGCAGTTTGAGACAGGGAGATCAGCCCCAGCATTTT. Encoded protein: CASSLRQGDQPQHF.

In the case of this clonotype: This sequence may be a read error, since a much larger clone differs from it by one base. The final CDR3 position lacks the conserved phenylalanine or tryptophan, pointing to a likely read error. The chain couples TRBV29-1 to TRBJ2-5; perhaps TRBD1 as D (6 bases). The germline V gene has CDR1 SQVTM and CDR2 ANQGSEA. The CDR3 covers 15 residues. V was clipped by 4 bases and J by 3 bases, with 18 bases between them. CDR3 DNA sequence: TGCAGCGTTGTCCTCCTGGGGGCTCCCAAAGAGACCCAGTACTTA. This translates into CSVVLLGAPKETQYL.

This clonotype was found many times. V gene TRBV7-2 combines with J gene TRBJ1-2, with D possibly being TRBD1 (5 bases). The germline CDR1 and CDR2 sequences are SGHTA and FQGNSA. The CDR3 is 16 residues long. Trimming shortened V by 4 bases and J by 4 bases, and 19 bases separated the two germline ends. The CDR3 sequence is CASSSPGAGLRYGYTF. Here the CDR3 DNA reads TGTGCCAGCAGCTCCCCCGGGGCCGGACTTCGCTATGGCTACACCTTC.

This clonotype was recorded a few times. The genes are TRBV27 and TRBJ2-1; D gene ambiguous. V was shortened by 0 bases and J by 6 bases, with 12 bases between the two germline ends. This CDR3 has 15 amino acids. Per germline, CDR1 MNHEY and CDR2 SMNVEV (reference sequence). The CDR3 DNA reads TGTGCCAGCAGTTTATCGACGGGCCCGCCCAATGAGCAGTTCTTC. It yields the protein CASSLSTGPPNEQFF.

This clonotype came up a few times. The J gene is TRBJ1-1, the V gene TRBV19; D remains ambiguous. The CDR3 contains 11 residues. Trimming removed 4 bases at V and 11 bases at J, with 11 bases between. From germline, CDR1 is LNHDA and CDR2 SQIVND (reference sequence). The CDR3: CASSRVEEAFF. The CDR3 nucleotides read TGTGCCAGTAGTAGAGTTGAAGAGGCTTTCTTT.

The V gene is TRBV29-1, the J gene TRBJ2-7; D gene uncertain. The length of the CDR3 is 13 residues. The V gene's germline CDR1 is SQVTM and CDR2 ANQGSEA. Trimming left V 4 bases short and J 1 base short, with 11 bases between. The DNA of the CDR3 is TGCAGCGTTGCTTCGACACATTCCTACGAGCAGTACTTC. It is translated as CSVASTHSYEQYF.

This clonotype occurred a few times. The rearrangement links TRBV15 to TRBJ1-1; possible D gene TRBD1, 5 bases. There are 16 residues in the CDR3. V was cut by 1 base and J by 10 bases, with 22 bases left in between. Germline CDR1 is LNHNV and CDR2 is YYDKDF (reference sequence). This CDR3 is CATSRGKADRNNGAFF. The CDR3 coding sequence is TGTGCCACCAGCAGAGGGAAAGCAGACAGAAACAATGGAGCTTTCTTT. Complete variable domain (other parts from reference TRBV15 and TRBJ1-1): DAMVIQNPRYQVTQFGKPVTLSCSQTLNHNVMYWYQQKSSQAPKLLFHYYDKDFNNEADTPDNFQSRRPNTSFCFLDIRSPGLGDTAMYLCATSRGKADRNNGAFFGQGTRLTVV.

The chain uses TRBV3-1 and TRBJ1-5; no clear D gene. Per germline, CDR1 LGHDT and CDR2 YNNKEL (reference sequence). Trimming cost V 1 base and J 0 bases, with 10 bases left between them. CDR3 length: 16 residues. The CDR3: CASSQAGMYSNQPQHF. In DNA form, the CDR3 reads TGTGCCAGCAGCCAAGCAGGAATGTATAGCAATCAGCCCCAGCATTTT.

At least ten counts were recorded for this clonotype. V usage is TRBV27 and J usage is TRBJ2-1; the D gene is possibly TRBD1 (6 bases). Germline CDR1 reads MNHEY; CDR2 reads SMNVEV (reference sequence). The CDR3 loop spans 14 amino acids. The ends were cut back, 2 bases at V and 5 bases at J, with 10 bases in the middle. The CDR3 here is CASSLQGSHNEQFF. The DNA of the CDR3 is TGTGCCAGCAGTTTACAGGGGTCCCACAATGAGCAGTTCTTC.

The gene calls are TRBV6-2 or TRBV6-3 and TRBJ1-1, with D hard to call. This CDR3 has 12 amino acids. V was shortened by 0 bases and J by 8 bases, with 7 bases between the two germline ends. Germline values: CDR1 MNHEY, CDR2 SVGEGT. In nucleotides, the CDR3 is TGTGCCAGCAGTTACTCTGTCAGGGAAGCTTTCTTT. Translating gives CASSYSVREAFF.

This clonotype was picked up many times. The chain is built from TRBV11-2 and TRBJ1-3; D not resolved. V was shortened by 5 bases and J by 2 bases, with 4 bases between the two germline ends. Germline assignment: CDR1 SGHAT and CDR2 FQNNGV. This CDR3 contains 12 residues. The CDR3 here is CASSPPGNTIYF. CDR3 bases: TGTGCCAGCAGCCCCCCTGGAAACACCATATATTTT.

Concerning this clonotype: A read error may be the cause here, since a much bigger clone is one base away. No conserved phenylalanine or tryptophan ends this CDR3, so it is likely a read error. CDR3 DNA sequence: TGTGCCAGCAGTTTCTTGCCCAGGGGGTTGGATGAGCAGTTCTTA. It codes for CASSFLPRGLDEQFL. The chain links TRBV28 to TRBJ2-1; 7 nucleotides line up with TRBD1. Unmatched junction bases numbered 10, after V lost 3 bases and J lost 8 bases. Germline V gene lookup returns CDR1 MDHEN and CDR2 SYDVKM. The CDR3 is 15 residues long.

This clonotype was counted at least ten times. The gene calls are TRBV6-6 and TRBJ2-3; perhaps TRBD2 as D (7 bases). The CDR3 contains 15 residues. Trimming removed 2 bases at V and 6 bases at J, with 15 bases between. The germline V gene has CDR1 MNHNY and CDR2 SVGAGI (reference sequence). The CDR3 bases are TGTGCCAGCAGTTACGACGGGGGGCCCGCGGATACGCAGTATTTT. This translates into CASSYDGGPADTQYF.

This chain joins TRBV7-9 and TRBJ2-1; D not resolved. This CDR3 comprises 14 residues. Deletions cut 1 base from V and 5 bases from J, with 9 bases between. From germline, CDR1 is SEHNR and CDR2 FQNEAQ (reference sequence). CDR3 sequence: CASSLGSQNNEQFF. In DNA form, the CDR3 reads TGTGCCAGCAGCTTAGGGAGCCAGAACAATGAGCAGTTCTTC.

This clonotype showed up just a few times. The chain has TRBV6-1 and TRBJ2-7, with D unclear. V lost 6 bases and J 0 bases, leaving 9 bases between the germline ends. This CDR3 spans 13 amino acids. Germline V gene lookup returns CDR1 MNHNS and CDR2 SASEGT. CDR3 residues: CASRGIPSYEQYF. DNA of the CDR3: TGTGCCAGCAGGGGCATACCCTCCTACGAGCAGTACTTC.